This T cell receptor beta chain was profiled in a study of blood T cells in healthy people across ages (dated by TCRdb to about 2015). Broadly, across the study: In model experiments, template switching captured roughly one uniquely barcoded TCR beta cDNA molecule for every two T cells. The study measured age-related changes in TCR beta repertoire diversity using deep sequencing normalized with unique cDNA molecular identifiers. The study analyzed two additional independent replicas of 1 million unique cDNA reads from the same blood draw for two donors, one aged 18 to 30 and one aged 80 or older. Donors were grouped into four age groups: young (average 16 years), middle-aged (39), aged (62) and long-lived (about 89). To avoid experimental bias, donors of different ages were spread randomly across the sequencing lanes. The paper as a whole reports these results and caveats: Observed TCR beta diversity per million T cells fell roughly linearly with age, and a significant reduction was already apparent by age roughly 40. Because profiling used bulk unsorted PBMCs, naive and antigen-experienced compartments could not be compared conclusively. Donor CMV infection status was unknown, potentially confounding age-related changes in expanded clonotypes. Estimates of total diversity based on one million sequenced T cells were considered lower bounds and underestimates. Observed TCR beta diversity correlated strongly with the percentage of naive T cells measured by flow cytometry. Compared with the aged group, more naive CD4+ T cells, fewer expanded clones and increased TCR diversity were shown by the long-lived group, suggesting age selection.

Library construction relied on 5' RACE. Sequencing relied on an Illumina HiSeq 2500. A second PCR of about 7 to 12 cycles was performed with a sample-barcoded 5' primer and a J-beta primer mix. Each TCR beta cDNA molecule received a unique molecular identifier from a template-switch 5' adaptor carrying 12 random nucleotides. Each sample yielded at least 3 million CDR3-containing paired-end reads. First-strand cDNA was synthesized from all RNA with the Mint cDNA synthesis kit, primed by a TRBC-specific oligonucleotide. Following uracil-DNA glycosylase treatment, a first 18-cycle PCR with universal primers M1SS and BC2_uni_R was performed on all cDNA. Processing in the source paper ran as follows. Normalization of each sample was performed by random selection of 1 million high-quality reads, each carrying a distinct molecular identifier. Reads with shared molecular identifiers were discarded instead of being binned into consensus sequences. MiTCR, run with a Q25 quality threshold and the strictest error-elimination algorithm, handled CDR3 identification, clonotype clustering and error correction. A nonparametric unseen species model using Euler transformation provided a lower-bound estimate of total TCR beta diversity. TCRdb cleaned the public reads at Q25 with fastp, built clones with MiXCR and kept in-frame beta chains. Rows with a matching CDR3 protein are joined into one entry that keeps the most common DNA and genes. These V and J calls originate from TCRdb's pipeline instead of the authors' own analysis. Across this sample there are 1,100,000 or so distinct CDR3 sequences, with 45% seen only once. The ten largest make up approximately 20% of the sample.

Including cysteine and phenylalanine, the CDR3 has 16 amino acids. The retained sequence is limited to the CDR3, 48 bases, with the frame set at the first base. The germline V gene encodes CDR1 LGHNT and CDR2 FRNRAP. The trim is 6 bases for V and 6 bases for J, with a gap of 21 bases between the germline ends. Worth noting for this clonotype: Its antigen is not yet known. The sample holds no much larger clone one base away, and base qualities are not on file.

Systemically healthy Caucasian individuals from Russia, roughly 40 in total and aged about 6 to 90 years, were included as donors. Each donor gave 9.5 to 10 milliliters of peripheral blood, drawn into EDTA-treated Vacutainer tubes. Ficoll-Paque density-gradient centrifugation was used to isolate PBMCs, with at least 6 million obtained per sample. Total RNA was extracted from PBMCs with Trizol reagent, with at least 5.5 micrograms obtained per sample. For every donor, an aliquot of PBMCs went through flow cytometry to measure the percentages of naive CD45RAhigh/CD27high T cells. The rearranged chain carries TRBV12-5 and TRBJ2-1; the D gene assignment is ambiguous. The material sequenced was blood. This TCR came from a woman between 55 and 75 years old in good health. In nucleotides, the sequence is TGTGCTAGTGGCCCACCCGGAGTAGCAGGCGCCAATGAGCAGTTCTTC. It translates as CASGPPGVAGANEQFF. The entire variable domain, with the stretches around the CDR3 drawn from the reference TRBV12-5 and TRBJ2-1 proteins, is DARVTQTPRHKVTEMGQEVTMRCQPILGHNTVFWYRQTMMQGLELLAYFRNRAPLDDSGMPKDRFSAEMPDATLATLKIQPSEPRDSAVYFCASGPPGVAGANEQFFGPGTRLTVL.